This T cell receptor beta chain was found in a study of T cell repertoires in cytomegalovirus infection. General study findings and limits: Ex vivo responses were dominated by HLA-C-restricted CMV-specific TCR beta clonotypes.

Germline CDR1 MNHNS, CDR2 SASEGT. CDR3 size: 12 residues. V gave up 7 bases and J gave up 6 bases, with 10 bases separating them. This clonotype was counted between two and nine times. Its target is not known. One entry per CDR3 protein results from TCRdb running MiXCR on the reads. The sample shows some 700,000 distinct CDR3 sequences, approximately 34% of them seen only once. This receptor was identified in a human donor in good health (CMV status not recorded). Some clones in this sample may be carry-over from other donors' samples. The V and J genes are TRBV6-1 and TRBJ1-5; D ambiguous. Sequencing was carried out using PBMCs. CDR3 region: CASKVVGQPQHF. CDR3 in DNA: TGTGCCAGCAAAGTCGTGGGTCAGCCCCAGCATTTT.